The clone carrying this TCR beta chain appeared a few times. Its antigen is currently unknown. These data belong to a study of beta chain features in type 1 diabetes. Overall study findings and caveats: People with Type 1 diabetes carried modestly yet significantly shorter TCRB CDR3s in all four CD4+ subsets.

The length of the CDR3 is 15 residues. Germline V gene lookup returns CDR1 SGHVS and CDR2 FQNEAQ. The germline V and J ends were trimmed by 0 bases and 4 bases, with 7 bases remaining between them. The investigators reverse transcribed all of the isolated RNA, so they sequenced expressed TCRB transcripts. The protocol was immunoSEQ multiplex PCR, while the TCRdb copy is restricted to in-frame clones and leaves out a portion. The table records 240,000 or so clones, roughly 14% of them present only once. The receptor comes from a man in his thirties or forties with type 1 diabetes. Sequencing was performed on naive CD4+ T cells from blood. The rearrangement joins TRBV7-8 to TRBJ2-6, with D possibly being TRBD1 (5 bases). Here the CDR3 reads CASSLAGVGANVLTF. Written as DNA, the CDR3 is TGTGCCAGCAGCTTAGCAGGGGTCGGGGCCAACGTCCTGACTTTC.